The sequence of this TCR beta chain was determined in a study of blood T cell repertoires in COVID-19. Germline CDR1 is SGHRS and CDR2 is YFSETQ. The CDR3 totals 14 residues. Trimming at V came to 0 bases and at J to 4 bases, leaving 3 bases not matched to a gene. Participant age was roughly 18 to 90 years, and participants resided in about two dozen US areas. In assigning cohorts, the study relied on participant-reported clinical history. Recovered status in Cohort 3 required two negative PCRs, clearance, or symptom resolution. Here immunoSEQ multiplex PCR was the method, and the copy in TCRdb shows in-frame clones only, minus some. There are approximately 350,000 clones in the sample; around four fifths occur only once, and 5.1% lies in the top ten. This clone turned up a few times.

This TCR was sampled from a woman between 50 and 59 years old who had recovered from COVID-19. Sequencing used PBMCs or T cells enriched from blood (not recorded which). The chain joins TRBV5-1 to TRBJ1-1, with 7 positions matching TRBD1. The CDR3 sequence is CASSLGQGLTEAFF. For the CDR3, the DNA is TGCGCCAGCAGCTTGGGACAGGGTCTCACTGAAGCTTTCTTT.